The 19 T cell receptor beta chains given below trace back to one sample, sequenced in a study of blood T cell repertoires in COVID-19. TCRdb keeps only in-frame clones here, not all; method: immunoSEQ multiplex PCR. The data contain a few hundred thousand clones, about 83% of them singletons. Sequences were obtained from peripheral blood. The receptors were sampled from a woman aged 25-40 years with COVID-19, enrolled during active disease.

This chain uses TRBV6-2 or TRBV6-3 with TRBJ1-4; 7 bases are a match to TRBD1. Unmatched junction bases numbered 12, after V lost 2 bases and J lost 0 bases. CDR1 MNHEY and CDR2 SVGEGT come from the germline V gene. The CDR3 has 19 residues. CDR3 DNA: TGTGCCAGCAGTTACACCGGCGGACAGGCCAAAGCAACTAATGAAAAACTGTTTTTT. It codes for CASSYTGGQAKATNEKLFF.

J is TRBJ2-2 and V is TRBV6-2 or TRBV6-3; 10 bases fit TRBD2. Germline V lookup: CDR1 MNHEY, CDR2 SVGEGT. This CDR3 spans 17 amino acids. Losses at the gene ends were 5 bases for V and 1 base for J; bases not matched to a gene: 7. The CDR3 reads CASSHGLAAMNTGELFF. The CDR3 DNA reads TGTGCCAGCAGTCACGGACTAGCGGCTATGAACACCGGGGAGCTGTTTTTT.

The table lists this clone with a count of one. The rearrangement uses TRBV6-1 and TRBJ1-2, with 10 positions matching TRBD1. Germline V gene sequence: CDR1 MNHNS, CDR2 SASEGT. With V trimmed by 4 bases and J by 8 bases, 16 bases remained unmatched. CDR3 size: 17 residues. DNA for the CDR3: TGTGCCAGCAGTGGGATCGGGGGGACAGGGGTGGTAAACGGCTACACCTTC. Translated, it gives CASSGIGGTGVVNGYTF.

The chain combines TRBV27 with TRBJ2-1; a possible D gene is TRBD2 (5 bases). Trimming shortened V by 7 bases and J by 0 bases, and 16 bases separated the two germline ends. The CDR3 totals 16 residues. Germline values: CDR1 MNHEY, CDR2 SMNVEV (reference sequence). CDR3 DNA sequence: TGTGCCAGCAACCCGAGCGGACCGCCCTCCTACAATGAGCAGTTCTTC. Translated, it gives CASNPSGPPSYNEQFF.

The chain combines TRBV7-2 with TRBJ2-1; a possible D gene is TRBD1 (5 bases). Germline V gene sequence: CDR1 SGHTA, CDR2 FQGNSA. This CDR3 comprises 14 residues. The ends were cut back, 6 bases at V and 4 bases at J, with 13 bases in the middle. In DNA, the CDR3 is TGTGCCAGCAGTACTATCCCAGGGTACAATGAGCAGTTCTTC. This sequence encodes CASSTIPGYNEQFF. Drawing the rest from reference TRBV7-2 and TRBJ2-1, the complete variable domain is GAGVSQSPSNKVTEKGKDVELRCDPISGHTALYWYRQSLGQGLEFLIYFQGNSAPDKSGLPSDRFSAERTGGSVSTLTIQRTQQEDSAVYLCASSTIPGYNEQFFGPGTRLTVL.

The genes are TRBV11-2 and TRBJ2-1; a possible D gene is TRBD1 (5 bases). The CDR3 contains 12 residues. V was clipped by 3 bases and J by 7 bases, with 7 bases between them. In germline, CDR1 is SGHAT, CDR2 FQNNGV. The CDR3 nucleotides read TGTGCCAGCAGCTTTGGGGCGAATGAGCAGTTCTTC. This codes for CASSFGANEQFF. Full variable domain (outside the CDR3, taken from reference TRBV11-2 and TRBJ2-1): EAGVAQSPRYKIIEKRQSVAFWCNPISGHATLYWYQQILGQGPKLLIQFQNNGVVDDSQLPKDRFSAERLKGVDSTLKIQPAKLEDSAVYLCASSFGANEQFFGPGTRLTVL.

This clone was counted a few times. CDR3 region: CASSFGTGDSPLHF. The CDR3 coding sequence is TGCGCCAGCAGCTTTGGGACAGGGGATTCACCCCTCCACTTT. The rearrangement joins TRBV5-1 to TRBJ1-6, with 10 bases fitting TRBD1. The V segment lost 2 bases and the J segment 8 bases; nucleotides outside the gene matches: 1. CDR1 SGHRS and CDR2 YFSETQ come from the germline V gene. The CDR3 has 14 residues.

The rearrangement uses TRBV29-1 and TRBJ2-7, with 9 positions matching TRBD2. The CDR3 runs to 14 residues. Germline lookup yields CDR1 SQVTM and CDR2 ANQGSEA. Trimming removed 5 bases from V and 6 bases from J; junction bases left unmatched: 11. CDR3 bases: TGCAGCGTTTTGGAGGGGACTAGCAGAGGCGAGCAGTACTTC. Protein sequence: CSVLEGTSRGEQYF.

This rearrangement joins TRBV12-3 or TRBV12-4 to TRBJ1-2; D is perhaps TRBD1 (6 bases). The V and J ends lost 6 bases and 8 bases respectively, with 13 bases between them. The CDR3 runs 12 residues. The DNA of the CDR3 is TGTGCCAGCAGATACGGACAGCTGGGCTACACCTTC. Translation: CASRYGQLGYTF.

The table lists this clone with a count of one. The chain joins TRBV27 to TRBJ2-3; TRBD2 aligns across 11 bases. This CDR3 has 19 amino acids. Trimming removed 0 bases from V and 5 bases from J; junction bases left unmatched: 13. CDR1 is MNHEY and CDR2 is SMNVEV in the germline V gene (reference sequence). CDR3: CASSLSIKLAGGFGDTQYF. The CDR3, as DNA: TGTGCCAGCAGTTTATCGATTAAGCTAGCGGGAGGCTTTGGAGATACGCAGTATTTT.

In its sample, this clone was seen many times. This chain uses TRBV4-1 with TRBJ2-1, with 12 bases that match TRBD2. The V gene's germline CDR1 is MGHRA and CDR2 YSYEKL. This CDR3 contains 16 residues. The ends lost 1 base at V and 4 bases at J; junction bases unmatched: 2. In nucleotides, the CDR3 is TGCGCCAGCAGCCAAGCGACTAGCGGGAGTTACAATGAGCAGTTCTTC. Amino acids: CASSQATSGSYNEQFF.

The rearrangement uses TRBV5-5 and TRBJ1-6; TRBD1 aligns across 7 bases. V lost 2 bases to trimming and J lost 8 bases; unmatched junction nucleotides: 1. The CDR3 loop spans 13 amino acids. The germline V gene encodes CDR1 SGHKS and CDR2 YYEKEE (reference sequence). The CDR3 loop is CASSFTGDSPLHF. The CDR3 region has the DNA TGTGCCAGCAGCTTCACAGGGGATTCACCCCTCCACTTT.

V gene TRBV6-5 combines with J gene TRBJ1-2, with 7 nucleotides matching TRBD1. Germline CDR1 and CDR2: MNHEY and SVGAGI. V lost 6 bases to trimming and J lost 6 bases; unmatched junction nucleotides: 7. The CDR3 is 13 residues long. The CDR3 protein is CASRRVTGDGYTF. The CDR3 nucleotides are TGTGCCAGCAGGAGGGTAACAGGGGATGGCTACACCTTC.

The CDR3 region has the DNA TGCGCCAGCAGCCGCCCGGGCAGGGGTGTCGACGAGCAGTACTTC. It is translated as CASSRPGRGVDEQYF. The chain couples TRBV5-1 to TRBJ2-7; possible D gene TRBD1, 6 bases. The CDR3 consists of 15 residues. CDR1 SGHRS and CDR2 YFSETQ come from the germline V gene. The germline V and J ends were trimmed by 4 bases and 5 bases, with 19 bases remaining between them.

The chain is built from TRBV24-1 and TRBJ2-1; 7 nucleotides agree with TRBD2. The trim removed 1 base at V and 14 bases at J, leaving 4 bases unmatched. Per the germline V gene, CDR1 is KGHDR and CDR2 is SFDVKD. This CDR3 has 12 amino acids. CDR3 residues: CATSDLPGREFF. The CDR3 DNA is TGTGCCACCAGTGATTTACCAGGGAGGGAGTTCTTC.

The chain couples TRBV11-1 to TRBJ2-2; D is undetermined. The V gene's germline CDR1 is SGHAT and CDR2 FQDESV (reference sequence). V lost 5 bases and J 6 bases, leaving 7 bases between the germline ends. This CDR3 contains 12 residues. The chain's CDR3 is CASSPPSGELFF. The DNA of the CDR3 is TGTGCCAGCAGCCCCCCCTCCGGGGAGCTGTTTTTT.

The CDR3 sequence: CASSLNRASSPLHF. CDR3 bases: TGTGCCAGCAGCTTAAACAGGGCCTCCTCACCCCTCCACTTT. The chain carries TRBV7-2 and TRBJ1-6; possibly TRBD1 for D (6 bases). The CDR3 loop spans 14 amino acids. Germline assignment: CDR1 SGHTA and CDR2 FQGNSA. V was clipped by 2 bases and J by 10 bases, with 12 bases between them.

This clone appeared a single time. The chain recombines TRBV4-3 with TRBJ1-6; the D is unclear. V was cut by 3 bases and J by 4 bases, with 4 bases left in between. CDR1 LGHNA and CDR2 YSLEER come from the germline V gene. The CDR3 contains 13 residues. DNA of the CDR3: TGCGCCAGCAGCCAGGAGTATAATTCACCCCTCCACTTT. It yields the protein CASSQEYNSPLHF.

The chain joins TRBV9 to TRBJ2-1; D is unresolved. The V gene lost 0 bases and the J gene lost 3 bases, with 10 bases spanning the gap. In germline, CDR1 is SGDLS, CDR2 YYNGEE. CDR3 length: 15 residues. The DNA of the CDR3 is TGTGCCAGCAGCGTAGGTTCTGACTTCTACAATGAGCAGTTCTTC. This gives the protein CASSVGSDFYNEQFF.